These T cell receptor beta chains were read from a single sample in a study of breast tumors, draining lymph nodes, adjacent tissues. MiXCR, applied by TCRdb to the multiplex PCR reads, yields one record per CDR3 protein. This table holds some 65,000 distinct CDR3 sequences, roughly two fifths found once. Sequencing used breast tumor tissue. All receptors derive from a female donor with breast cancer. Some clones in this sample may be carry-over from other donors' samples. CDR3s include the opening cysteine and the closing phenylalanine or tryptophan. The D gene is left open where the match is weak. Clone sizes are given selectively: once, few, many, or a class where the clone is expanded.

abundance: many; d_gene: -; j_gene: TRBJ2-3; v_gene: TRBV7-2; CDR3nt: TGTGCCAGCAGTCCAACTATTAGCACAGATACGCAGTATTTT; CDR3aa: CASSPTISTDTQYF
abundance: -; d_gene: -; j_gene: TRBJ2-1; v_gene: TRBV20-1; CDR3nt: TGCAGTGCTAGAGGGGGCGGGGTGTACAATGAGCAGTTCTTC; CDR3aa: CSARGGGVYNEQFF
abundance: many; d_gene: -; j_gene: TRBJ1-6; v_gene: TRBV9; CDR3nt: TGTGCCAGCAGCGTAGGTTTTGAAGGTTCACCCCTCCACTTT; CDR3aa: CASSVGFEGSPLHF
abundance: -; d_gene: -; j_gene: TRBJ2-7; v_gene: TRBV7-2; CDR3nt: TGTGCCAGCAGCCAGGGAGATGTCTACGAGCAGTACTTC; CDR3aa: CASSQGDVYEQYF
abundance: once; d_gene: -; j_gene: TRBJ2-7; v_gene: TRBV6-6; CDR3nt: TGTGCCAGCAGTTACGGCAGCCAGGGGGGTTCCTACGAGCAGTACTTC; CDR3aa: CASSYGSQGGSYEQYF
abundance: many; d_gene: TRBD2; j_gene: TRBJ2-7; v_gene: TRBV20-1; CDR3nt: TGCAGTGCTAGACCCTCCCCCCCTTCGACTAGCGGGGAGGAGCAGTACTTC; CDR3aa: CSARPSPPSTSGEEQYF
abundance: -; d_gene: TRBD2; j_gene: TRBJ2-3; v_gene: TRBV29-1; CDR3nt: TGCAGCGGTAGACCAGCGGGGAGCACAGATACGCGGTATTTT; CDR3aa: CSGRPAGSTDTRYF
abundance: many; d_gene: -; j_gene: TRBJ2-1; v_gene: TRBV7-9; CDR3nt: TGTGCCAGCAGCTTCCCCCAGGGTAGCGACAGCCCGAATGAGCAGTTCTTC; CDR3aa: CASSFPQGSDSPNEQFF
abundance: -; d_gene: -; j_gene: TRBJ2-2; v_gene: TRBV25-1; CDR3nt: TGTGCCAGCAGTAGTCAGGGAGGGGAGCTGTTTTTT; CDR3aa: CASSSQGGELFF
abundance: -; d_gene: -; j_gene: TRBJ1-2; v_gene: TRBV5-4; CDR3nt: TGTGCCAGCAGCTTGGGGCAGGGACTTAACTATGACTACACCTTC; CDR3aa: CASSLGQGLNYDYTF
abundance: many; d_gene: TRBD2; j_gene: TRBJ2-7; v_gene: TRBV5-6; CDR3nt: TGTGCCAGCAGCTTGTTACTAGCGAGCGAGCAGTACTTC; CDR3aa: CASSLLLASEQYF
abundance: -; d_gene: TRBD2; j_gene: TRBJ2-1; v_gene: TRBV4-2; CDR3nt: TGTGCCAGCAGCCAAGATACTAGCGGATACGGGGATGAGCAGTTCTTC; CDR3aa: CASSQDTSGYGDEQFF
abundance: many; d_gene: TRBD2; j_gene: TRBJ2-1; v_gene: TRBV10-3; CDR3nt: TGTGCCATCAGTGTACTAGCGGGAGGGCAAGGGGCCAGTGAGCAGTTCTTC; CDR3aa: CAISVLAGGQGASEQFF
abundance: -; d_gene: TRBD1; j_gene: TRBJ1-5; v_gene: TRBV7-6; CDR3nt: TGTGCCAGCAGACAACAGGGGTTAGTGGCAGATACGCAGCATTTT; CDR3aa: CASRQQGLVADTQHF
abundance: few; d_gene: -; j_gene: TRBJ1-1; v_gene: TRBV14; CDR3nt: TGTGCCAGCAGCGGACAGTTAAACACTGAAGCTTTCTTT; CDR3aa: CASSGQLNTEAFF
abundance: -; d_gene: TRBD2; j_gene: TRBJ2-5; v_gene: TRBV7-2; CDR3nt: TGTGCCAGCAGCAAACTAGCGGGGGGGCGATTGACCCAGTACTTC; CDR3aa: CASSKLAGGRLTQYF
abundance: -; d_gene: TRBD2; j_gene: TRBJ2-7; v_gene: TRBV10-1; CDR3nt: TGCGCCAGCACTCTCGCGGGGGGAACCTCCTACGAGCAGTACTTC; CDR3aa: CASTLAGGTSYEQYF
abundance: many; d_gene: -; j_gene: TRBJ2-5; v_gene: TRBV12-5; CDR3nt: TGTGCTAGTGGTTTGGTACCCAAACAAGAGACCCAGTACTTC; CDR3aa: CASGLVPKQETQYF
abundance: -; d_gene: -; j_gene: TRBJ1-5; v_gene: TRBV6-4; CDR3nt: TGTGCCAGCAGACTGGGGGGGAGCAATCAGCCCCAGCATTTT; CDR3aa: CASRLGGSNQPQHF
abundance: -; d_gene: -; j_gene: TRBJ2-3; v_gene: TRBV15; CDR3nt: TGTGCCACCAGCAAGGGGGGAGCAAGCACGCAGTATTTT; CDR3aa: CATSKGGASTQYF
abundance: many; d_gene: TRBD1; j_gene: TRBJ2-2; v_gene: TRBV9; CDR3nt: TGTGCCAGCAGCGTAGCGGTAGGGGGCGGCGGGGAGCTGTTTTTT; CDR3aa: CASSVAVGGGGELFF
abundance: many; d_gene: TRBD1; j_gene: TRBJ1-2; v_gene: TRBV5-1; CDR3nt: TGCGCCAGCAGCTTGGCCAAGACAGGGGGCGCGAGTGGTGGCTACACCTTC; CDR3aa: CASSLAKTGGASGGYTF
abundance: many; d_gene: -; j_gene: TRBJ2-7; v_gene: TRBV29-1; CDR3nt: TGCAGCGTTGAAGGCCTGGGTGGCATTTACGAGCAGTACTTC; CDR3aa: CSVEGLGGIYEQYF
abundance: once; d_gene: -; j_gene: TRBJ2-5; v_gene: TRBV30; CDR3nt: TGTGCCTGGAGTGTATCCAGGGAAGAGACCCAGTACTTC; CDR3aa: CAWSVSREETQYF
abundance: many; d_gene: TRBD2; j_gene: TRBJ2-1; v_gene: TRBV5-1; CDR3nt: TGCGCCAGCAGCACGACTAGCTTCGAGCAGTTCTTC; CDR3aa: CASSTTSFEQFF
abundance: -; d_gene: -; j_gene: TRBJ1-3; v_gene: TRBV6-4; CDR3nt: TGTGCCAGCAGATTCACGATGTGTATGGCTGGAAACACCATATATTTT; CDR3aa: CASRFTMCMAGNTIYF